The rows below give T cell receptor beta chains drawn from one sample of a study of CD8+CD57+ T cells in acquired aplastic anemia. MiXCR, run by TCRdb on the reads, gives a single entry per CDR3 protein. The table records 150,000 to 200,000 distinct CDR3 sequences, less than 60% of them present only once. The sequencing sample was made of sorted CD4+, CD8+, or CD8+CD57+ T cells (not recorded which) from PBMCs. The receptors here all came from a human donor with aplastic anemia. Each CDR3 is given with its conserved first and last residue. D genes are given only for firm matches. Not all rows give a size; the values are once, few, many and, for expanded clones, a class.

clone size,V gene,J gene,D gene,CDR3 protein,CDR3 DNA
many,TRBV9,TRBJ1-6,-,CASSAGTVINSPLHF,TGTGCCAGCAGCGCCGGGACCGTTATTAATTCACCCCTCCACTTT
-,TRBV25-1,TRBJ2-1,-,CASSYPFGGDYNEQFF,TGTGCCAGCAGTTATCCTTTCGGGGGCGACTACAATGAGCAGTTCTTC
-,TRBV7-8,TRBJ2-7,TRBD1,CASSPRTGGPYEQYF,TGTGCCAGCAGCCCAAGGACAGGAGGCCCCTACGAGCAGTACTTC
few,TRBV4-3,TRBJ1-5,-,CASSQSPWEGGNQPQHF,TGCGCCAGCAGCCAGTCTCCTTGGGAGGGAGGCAATCAGCCCCAGCATTTT
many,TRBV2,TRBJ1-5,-,CASSPTDRSQPQHF,TGTGCCAGCTCACCGACGGACCGGTCCCAGCCCCAGCATTTT
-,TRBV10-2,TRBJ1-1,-,CANSEPNVNTEAFF,TGCGCCAACAGTGAGCCCAACGTGAACACTGAAGCTTTCTTT
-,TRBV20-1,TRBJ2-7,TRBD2,CSAVPGLAGGPGYEQYF,TGCAGTGCCGTACCGGGACTAGCGGGAGGGCCGGGGTACGAGCAGTACTTC
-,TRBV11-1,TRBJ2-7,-,CASSSSGSSYERYF,TGTGCCAGCAGCTCGTCCGGGAGCTCCTACGAGCGGTACTTC
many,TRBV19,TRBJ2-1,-,CASSGLQGVHNEQFF,TGTGCCAGTAGTGGGTTACAGGGAGTTCACAATGAGCAGTTCTTC
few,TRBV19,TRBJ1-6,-,CVSSDPGISPLHF,TGTGTCAGTAGTGACCCAGGGATTTCACCCCTCCACTTT
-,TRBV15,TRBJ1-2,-,CATSRVGVAGYTF,TGTGCCACCAGCAGAGTTGGGGTGGCTGGCTACACCTTC
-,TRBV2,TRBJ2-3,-,CLGRSDTDTRYF,TGTTTGGGTAGGAGTGACACAGATACGCGGTATTTT
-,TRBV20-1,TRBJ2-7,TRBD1,CSASRPGQVDPEQYF,TGCAGTGCCAGTAGGCCGGGACAGGTCGATCCCGAGCAGTACTTC
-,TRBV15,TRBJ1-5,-,CATSRTLSVGNQPQHF,TGTGCCACCAGCAGGACCTTATCGGTGGGCAATCAGCCCCAGCATTTT
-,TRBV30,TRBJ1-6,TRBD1,CAWTLSSQGASSPLHF,TGTGCCTGGACCCTATCTTCCCAGGGGGCGAGTTCACCCCTCCACTTT
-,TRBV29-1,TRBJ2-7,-,CSVAGSHYEQYF,TGCAGCGTAGCAGGGTCCCACTACGAGCAGTACTTC
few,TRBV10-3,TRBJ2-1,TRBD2,CAISELGLAGSNEQFF,TGTGCCATCAGTGAACTCGGACTAGCGGGCAGCAATGAGCAGTTCTTC
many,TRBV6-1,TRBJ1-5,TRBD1,CASSRQGINQPQHF,TGTGCCAGCAGTCGACAGGGAATAAATCAGCCCCAGCATTTT
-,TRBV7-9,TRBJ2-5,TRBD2,CASSLGLAGVQETQYF,TGTGCCAGCAGCCTGGGACTAGCGGGAGTCCAAGAGACCCAGTACTTC
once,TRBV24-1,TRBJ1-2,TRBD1,CATSDGGQGDGYTF,TGTGCCACCAGTGACGGGGGACAGGGGGATGGCTACACCTTC
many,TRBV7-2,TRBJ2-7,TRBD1,CASSLYTGGVSYEQYF,TGTGCCAGCAGCCTATATACAGGGGGCGTCTCCTACGAGCAGTACTTC
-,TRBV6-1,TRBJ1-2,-,CASSEGTGLYGYTF,TGTGCCAGCAGTGAAGGCACCGGGCTCTATGGCTACACCTTC
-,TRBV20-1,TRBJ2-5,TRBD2,CSAPAGGPQETQYF,TGCAGTGCCCCAGCGGGAGGGCCACAAGAGACCCAGTACTTC
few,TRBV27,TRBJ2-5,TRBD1,CASSPGTGSGLETQYF,TGTGCCAGCAGCCCCGGGACAGGGAGTGGGTTAGAGACCCAGTACTTC
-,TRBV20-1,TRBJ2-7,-,CSARDPKLNGEQYF,TGCAGTGCTAGAGATCCAAAACTAAATGGCGAGCAGTACTTC
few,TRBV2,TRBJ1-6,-,CACQVFNSPLHF,TGTGCATGTCAGGTCTTTAATTCACCCCTCCACTTT
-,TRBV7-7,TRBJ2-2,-,CASSLSGGITGELFF,TGTGCTAGCAGCTTATCGGGCGGGATCACCGGGGAGCTGTTTTTT
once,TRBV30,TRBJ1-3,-,CAWSHSSTVVIGGNTIYF,TGTGCCTGGAGTCACTCCTCTACTGTCGTAATCGGGGGAAACACCATATATTTT
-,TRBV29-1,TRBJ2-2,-,CSVGGTGELFF,TGCAGCGTTGGGGGTACCGGGGAGCTGTTTTTT
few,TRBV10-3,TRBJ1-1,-,CATRHLNTEAFF,TGTGCCACTCGACATCTGAACACTGAAGCTTTCTTT
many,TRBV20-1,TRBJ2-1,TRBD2,CSAGGLAGGGEQFF,TGCAGTGCGGGGGGACTAGCGGGAGGGGGCGAGCAGTTCTTC
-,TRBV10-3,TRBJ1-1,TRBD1,CAISGTGLVNTEAFF,TGTGCCATCAGTGGGACAGGACTGGTGAACACTGAAGCTTTCTTT
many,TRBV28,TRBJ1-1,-,CASRVQGPTNTEAFF,TGTGCCAGCAGGGTACAGGGACCGACGAACACTGAAGCTTTCTTT
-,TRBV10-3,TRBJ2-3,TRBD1,CAISGPGQGSTDTQYF,TGTGCCATCAGTGGCCCGGGACAGGGGAGCACAGATACGCAGTATTTT
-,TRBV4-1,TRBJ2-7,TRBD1,CASSLPRTGESYEQYF,TGCGCCAGCAGCCTCCCCCGGACAGGGGAATCCTACGAGCAGTACTTC
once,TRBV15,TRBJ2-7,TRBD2,CATSRGGLAGGEQYF,TGTGCCACCAGCAGGGGGGGACTAGCGGGAGGCGAGCAGTACTTC
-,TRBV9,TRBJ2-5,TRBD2,CASSVGERGGAETQYF,TGTGCCAGCAGCGTAGGGGAGCGGGGGGGCGCGGAGACCCAGTACTTC
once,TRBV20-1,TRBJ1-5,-,CSAPDGNQPQQF,TGCAGTGCCCCTGACGGCAATCAGCCCCAGCAGTTT
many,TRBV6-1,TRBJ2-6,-,CASSQAGSGANVLTF,TGTGCCAGCAGCCAAGCCGGGTCTGGGGCCAACGTCCTGACTTTC
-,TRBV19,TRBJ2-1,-,CASSIQGGPYNEQFF,TGTGCCAGTAGTATACAGGGGGGACCGTACAATGAGCAGTTCTTC
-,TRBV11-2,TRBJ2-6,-,CASSPSSQGKSSGANVLTF,TGTGCCAGCAGCCCAAGTTCCCAGGGGAAGTCGTCTGGGGCCAACGTCCTGACTTTC
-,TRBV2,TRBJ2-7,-,CASCAGSSYEQYF,TGTGCCAGCTGCGCGGGTAGCTCCTACGAGCAGTACTTC
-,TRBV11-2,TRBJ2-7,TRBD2,CASSLRSGGLDEQYF,TGTGCCAGCAGCTTACGAAGCGGGGGGCTGGACGAGCAGTACTTC
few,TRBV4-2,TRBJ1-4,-,CASSPFTGGQAEKLFF,TGTGCCAGCAGCCCCTTTACTGGGGGGCAAGCGGAAAAACTGTTTTTT
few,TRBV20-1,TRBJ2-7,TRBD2,CSAREREYEQYF,TGCAGTGCTAGAGAGCGGGAGTACGAGCAGTACTTC
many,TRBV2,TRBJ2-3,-,CASSDRTDTQYF,TGTGCCAGCAGTGACAGGACAGATACGCAGTATTTT
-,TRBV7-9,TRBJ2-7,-,CASSLIGGPTSYEQYF,TGTGCCAGCAGCTTAATCGGGGGGCCTACATCCTACGAGCAGTACTTC
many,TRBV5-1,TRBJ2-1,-,CASSFQDNEQFF,TGCGCCAGCAGCTTCCAAGACAATGAGCAGTTCTTC
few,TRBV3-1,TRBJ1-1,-,CASSQVVGQNTEAFF,TGTGCCAGCAGCCAAGTGGTCGGACAGAACACTGAAGCTTTCTTT
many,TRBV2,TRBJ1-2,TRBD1,CASSVGDRSGYTF,TGTGCCAGCAGTGTAGGGGACAGATCTGGCTACACCTTC